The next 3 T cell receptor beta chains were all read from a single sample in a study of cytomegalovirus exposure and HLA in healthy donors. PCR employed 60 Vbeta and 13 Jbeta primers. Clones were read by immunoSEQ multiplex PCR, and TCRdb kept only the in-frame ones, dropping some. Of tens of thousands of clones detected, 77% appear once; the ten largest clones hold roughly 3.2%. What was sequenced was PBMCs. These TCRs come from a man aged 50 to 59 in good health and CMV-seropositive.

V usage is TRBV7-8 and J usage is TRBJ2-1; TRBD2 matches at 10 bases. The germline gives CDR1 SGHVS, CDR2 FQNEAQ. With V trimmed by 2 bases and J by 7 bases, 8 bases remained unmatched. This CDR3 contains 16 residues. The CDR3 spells CASSLWGSGRANEQFF. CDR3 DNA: TGTGCCAGCAGCTTATGGGGCAGCGGGAGGGCGAATGAGCAGTTCTTC.

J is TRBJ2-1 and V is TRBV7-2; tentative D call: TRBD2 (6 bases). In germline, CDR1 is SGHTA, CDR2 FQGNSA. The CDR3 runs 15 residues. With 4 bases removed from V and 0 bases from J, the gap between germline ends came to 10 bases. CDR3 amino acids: CASSSDGSSYNEQFF. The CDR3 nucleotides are TGTGCCAGCAGCTCCGACGGGAGCTCCTACAATGAGCAGTTCTTC.

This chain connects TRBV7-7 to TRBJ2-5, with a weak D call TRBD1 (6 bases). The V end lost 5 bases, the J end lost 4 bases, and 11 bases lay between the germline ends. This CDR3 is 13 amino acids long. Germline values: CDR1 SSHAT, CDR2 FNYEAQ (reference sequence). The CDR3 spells CASSAQGGETQYF. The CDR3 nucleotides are TGTGCCAGCAGCGCACAGGGTGGAGAGACCCAGTACTTC.